Shown below are 14 T cell receptor beta chains from a single sample sequenced in a study of blood T cell repertoires in COVID-19. The method was immunoSEQ multiplex PCR; TCRdb's version includes in-frame clones alone and lacks a portion of them. Among roughly 23,000 clones listed, more than 85% were seen once. Sequencing was done on a sample of peripheral blood. These receptor sequences come from a woman aged 70-85 years with active COVID-19.

This sequence joins TRBV20-1 and TRBJ2-7, with D perhaps matching TRBD2 (5 bases). V was pared by 3 bases and J by 2 bases, with 11 bases between. This CDR3 spans 13 amino acids. The germline V gene encodes CDR1 DFQATT and CDR2 SNEGSKA (reference sequence). This CDR3 is CSASASRAYEQYF. CDR3 nucleotide sequence: TGCAGTGCTAGTGCTAGCCGAGCCTACGAGCAGTACTTC.

The chain is built from TRBV6-5 and TRBJ1-1; possible D gene TRBD1, 5 bases. From germline, CDR1 is MNHEY and CDR2 SVGAGI. V was shortened by 7 bases and J by 7 bases, with 16 bases between the two germline ends. The CDR3 has 13 residues. CDR3 loop: CASTLGGWSEAFF. In DNA, the CDR3 is TGTGCCAGCACTCTCGGGGGTTGGAGTGAAGCTTTCTTT.

V and J are TRBV19 and TRBJ2-2; 7 bases fit TRBD2. V shed 5 bases and J 0 bases; nucleotides not matched to a gene: 0. The germline CDR1 and CDR2 sequences are LNHDA and SQIVND (reference sequence). This CDR3 is built from 14 residues. CDR3 residues: CASSRGANTGELFF. CDR3 sequence (DNA): TGTGCCAGTAGTCGGGGGGCGAACACCGGGGAGCTGTTTTTT. The entire variable domain, with the rest obtained from reference TRBV19 and TRBJ2-2, is as follows: DGGITQSPKYLFRKEGQNVTLSCEQNLNHDAMYWYRQDPGQGLRLIYYSQIVNDFQKGDIAEGYSVSREKKESFPLTVTSAQKNPTAFYLCASSRGANTGELFFGEGSRLTVL.

The chain recombines TRBV27 with TRBJ1-6, with a tentative D call TRBD1 (6 bases). The CDR3 is made up of 14 amino acids. V dropped 8 bases and J dropped 10 bases, with 18 bases sitting between them. The germline V gene encodes CDR1 MNHEY and CDR2 SMNVEV (reference sequence). CDR3 coding DNA: TGTGCCAGCGGGCTTCGGGGGGGCGACTCACCCCTCCACTTT. Translated, it gives CASGLRGGDSPLHF.

This chain links TRBV9 with TRBJ2-5, with D tentatively TRBD1 (6 bases). The CDR3 consists of 14 residues. Germline V gives CDR1 SGDLS, CDR2 YYNGEE. V dropped 0 bases and J dropped 2 bases, with 8 bases sitting between them. The CDR3 is CASSVGQEQETQYF. The CDR3, as DNA: TGTGCCAGCAGCGTAGGACAGGAGCAAGAGACCCAGTACTTC.

The rearrangement uses TRBV3-1 (or the pseudogene TRBV3-2) and TRBJ2-7, with D maybe TRBD1 (6 bases). Trimming shortened V by 0 bases and J by 0 bases, and 12 bases separated the two germline ends. The CDR3 extends over 16 amino acids. Germline-derived CDR1 and CDR2 are LGHDT and YNNKEL (reference sequence). The CDR3, as DNA: TGTGCCAGCAGCCAAGATTCCACGGACAGCTCCTACGAGCAGTACTTC. The encoded protein is CASSQDSTDSSYEQYF.

The rearrangement joins TRBV7-2 to TRBJ2-4; the match to TRBD2 covers 11 bases. CDR1 SGHTA and CDR2 FQGNSA come from the germline V gene. This CDR3 region has 16 residues. The junction had 6 bases not matched to a gene; V was cut back by 1 base and J by 7 bases. For the CDR3, the DNA is TGTGCCAGCAGCTTAGGGGGGACTAGCGGTGTGAACATTCAGTACTTC. As protein: CASSLGGTSGVNIQYF.

The V and J genes are TRBV7-8 and TRBJ2-1; TRBD2 matches 8 bases. Unmatched junction bases numbered 13, after V lost 4 bases and J lost 5 bases. The CDR3 length is 17 residues. Germline assignment: CDR1 SGHVS and CDR2 FQNEAQ. The CDR3 DNA reads TGTGCCAGCAGCTCCCTCGGGCGGGGGGTCGTGAACAATGAGCAGTTCTTC. It encodes CASSSLGRGVVNNEQFF.

This clone was seen just once. The chain links TRBV29-1 to TRBJ1-4; 7 bases line up with TRBD1. The CDR3 consists of 14 residues. With 4 bases clipped from V and 13 bases from J, the junction kept 15 bases outside the gene matches. The germline gives CDR1 SQVTM, CDR2 ANQGSEA. CDR3 bases: TGCAGCGTTGCAGTCGACAGGGAGACTTCGGGACTGTTTTTT. It yields the protein CSVAVDRETSGLFF.

This clone was counted once. The J gene is TRBJ1-6, the V gene TRBV21-1; TRBD1 is the table's D call and was not checked against the DNA. TRBV21-1 is marked as a pseudogene. CDR3 length: 16 residues. The CDR3 coding sequence is TGTGCCAGCAGCAGAGCAGACAGGGTCCATAATTCACCCCTCCACTTT. Translating it yields CASSRADRVHNSPLHF.

V is TRBV4-1 and J is TRBJ2-7; 13 nucleotides align to TRBD2. This CDR3 contains 18 residues. Trimming removed 0 bases from V and 3 bases from J; junction bases left unmatched: 8. Germline values: CDR1 MGHRA, CDR2 YSYEKL. CDR3 bases: TGCGCCAGCAGCCAAGATGATACACTAGCGGGAGGGTACTACGAGCAGTACTTC. Residues: CASSQDDTLAGGYYEQYF.

The CDR3 reads CASSSTTGTTNEKLFF. The CDR3 DNA is TGTGCCAGCAGCTCCACTACAGGGACAACTAATGAAAAACTGTTTTTT. The chain is built from TRBV27 and TRBJ1-4, with a weak D call TRBD1 (6 bases). Between the trimmed V and J ends, which lost 6 bases and 0 bases, there was a span of 14 bases. The CDR3 runs to 16 residues. Germline V gene lookup returns CDR1 MNHEY and CDR2 SMNVEV (reference sequence). Full variable domain (outside the CDR3, taken from reference TRBV27 and TRBJ1-4): EAQVTQNPRYLITVTGKKLTVTCSQNMNHEYMSWYRQDPGLGLRQIYYSMNVEVTDKGDVPEGYKVSRKEKRNFPLILESPSPNQTSLYFCASSSTTGTTNEKLFFGSGTQLSVL.

The chain uses TRBV10-3 and TRBJ2-5, with D possibly being TRBD1 (5 bases). The V gene's germline CDR1 is ENHRY and CDR2 SYGVKD. V was shortened by 6 bases and J by 2 bases, with 16 bases between the two germline ends. This CDR3 spans 15 amino acids. The chain's CDR3 is CAISTVDNPQETQYF. DNA of the CDR3: TGTGCCATCAGCACGGTGGACAACCCTCAAGAGACCCAGTACTTC.

The V call is TRBV7-2, the J call TRBJ2-1; D might be TRBD2 (6 bases). V gave up 3 bases and J gave up 7 bases, with 19 bases separating them. CDR3 length equals 16 residues. The germline gives CDR1 SGHTA, CDR2 FQGNSA. Written as DNA, the CDR3 is TGTGCCAGCAGCTTCCCCTTCGGGGGAGCGGATAATGAGCAGTTCTTC. Protein: CASSFPFGGADNEQFF.